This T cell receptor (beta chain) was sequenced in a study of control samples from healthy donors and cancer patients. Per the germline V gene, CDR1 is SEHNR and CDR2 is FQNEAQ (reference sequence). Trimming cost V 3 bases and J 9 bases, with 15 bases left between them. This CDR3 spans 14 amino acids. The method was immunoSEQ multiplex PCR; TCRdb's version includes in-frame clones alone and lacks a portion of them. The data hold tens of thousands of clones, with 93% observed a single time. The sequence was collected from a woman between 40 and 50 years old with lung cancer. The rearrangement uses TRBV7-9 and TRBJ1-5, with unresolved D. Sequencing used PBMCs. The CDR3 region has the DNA TGTGCCAGCAGCTTCGGCGGCAACCCCCGGCCCCAGCATTTT. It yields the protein CASSFGGNPRPQHF. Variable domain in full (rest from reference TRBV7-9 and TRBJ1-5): DTGVSQNPRHKITKRGQNVTFRCDPISEHNRLYWYRQTLGQGPEFLTYFQNEAQLEKSRLLSDRFSAERPKGSFSTLEIQRTEQGDSAMYLCASSFGGNPRPQHFGDGTRLSIL.